This T cell receptor (beta chain) was profiled in a study of blood T cell repertoires in COVID-19. About the research overall: Acute and convalescent COVID-19 samples came from the United States, Italy and Spain. Nucleic acid was either cDNA or gDNA, and it came from T cells, B-cell-depleted T cells, or PBMCs.

V lost 8 bases and J lost 4, with 29 bases in between. The germline V gene encodes CDR1 SNHLY and CDR2 FYNNEI. The CDR3 contains 18 residues. As processed by the authors: Estimated nucleated cell counts came from reference gene primer amplification. Measured with immunoSEQ multiplex PCR; TCRdb has only the in-frame clones, and not every one. That table gives V, J and clone size, and the DNA gave D and trimming. The sample contains roughly 170,000 clones, less than 85% of which appear only once. The clonotype was recovered from a human donor in a cohort sampled during active COVID-19. This chain uses TRBV2 with TRBJ1-2, with a possible D match to TRBD1 (6 bases). Sequencing input: peripheral blood. CDR3 in DNA: TGTGCCAGCTCGAAGGACAGTCCCCTACTAACAATCACCTATGGCTACACCTTC. As protein: CASSKDSPLLTITYGYTF.